This T cell receptor beta chain was identified during a study of cytomegalovirus exposure and HLA in healthy donors. General observations from the study: The study reported that TCR beta sequences accurately predicted HLA-A and HLA-B alleles in most subjects.

Healthy bone marrow donors made up the donors. Vbeta (60) and Jbeta (13) primers were used in the PCR. Only in-frame clones appear in the TCRdb table, and some are missing; sequencing was by immunoSEQ multiplex PCR. The table includes more than 200,000 clones, around 79% detected once. This clone was detected a few times. The antigen remains unidentified. Sequences were obtained from PBMCs. This TCR derives from a male donor in good health and CMV-seronegative.

The CDR3, as DNA: TGTGCCAGCAGCTCTAAAAGGACAGGGGGCCAGGAAAAACTGTTTTTT. It yields the protein CASSSKRTGGQEKLFF. This chain connects TRBV28 to TRBJ1-4; 11 nucleotides match TRBD1. V shed 6 bases, J shed 8 bases, and the junction held 11 bases outside the gene matches. Germline CDR1 MDHEN, CDR2 SYDVKM. This CDR3 contains 16 residues.